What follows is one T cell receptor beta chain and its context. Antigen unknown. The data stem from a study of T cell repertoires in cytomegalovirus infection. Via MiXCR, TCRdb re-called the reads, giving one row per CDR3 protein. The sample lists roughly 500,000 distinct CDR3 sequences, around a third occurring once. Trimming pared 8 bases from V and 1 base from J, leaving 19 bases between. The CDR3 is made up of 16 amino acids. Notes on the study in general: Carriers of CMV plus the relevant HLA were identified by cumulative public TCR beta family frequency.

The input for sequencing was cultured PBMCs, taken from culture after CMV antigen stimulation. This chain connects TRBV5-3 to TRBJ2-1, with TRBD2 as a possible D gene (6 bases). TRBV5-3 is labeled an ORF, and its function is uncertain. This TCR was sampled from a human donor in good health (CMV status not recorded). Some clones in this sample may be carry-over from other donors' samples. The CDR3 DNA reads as TGTGCCAGCAGCCCTATTACGCGGGGTTCCTACAATGAGCAGTTCTTC. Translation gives CASSPITRGSYNEQFF.